A single sample is the source of the 21 T cell receptor beta chains below, sequenced in a study of T cell responses to AZD1222 COVID-19 vaccine. Data came from immunoSEQ multiplex PCR; TCRdb stores just in-frame clones and leaves some out. Here the sample spans around 130,000 clones, approximately 94% being singletons. Sequences were derived from peripheral blood, sampled on day 0 of AZD1222 vaccination. Source of these receptors: an adult in good health.

In DNA, the CDR3 is TGTGCCAGCAGTGAGGGACAGGGGTATTTCCACACTGAAGCTTTCTTT. Translation gives CASSEGQGYFHTEAFF. The V and J genes are TRBV6-1 and TRBJ1-1, with TRBD1 identical over 10 bases. Germline V gene data show CDR1 as MNHNS and CDR2 as SASEGT. The junction had 7 bases not matched to a gene; V was cut back by 3 bases and J by 3 bases. The length of the CDR3 is 16 residues.

The chain has TRBV10-3 and TRBJ1-4; D possibly corresponds to TRBD1 (5 bases). Trimming cost V 0 bases and J 2 bases, with 7 bases left between them. The CDR3 length is 15 residues. CDR1 and CDR2 (germline): ENHRY, SYGVKD. CDR3 protein: CAISESGLTNEKLFF. In DNA form, the CDR3 reads TGTGCCATCAGTGAGTCGGGGCTCACTAATGAAAAACTGTTTTTT.

The chain links TRBV18 to TRBJ1-1; the D gene is possibly TRBD1 (5 bases). Germline lookup yields CDR1 KGHSH and CDR2 LQKENI. Trimming stripped 2 bases from V and 1 base from J, with 11 bases between. This CDR3 is built from 15 residues. CDR3 sequence (DNA): TGTGCCAGCTCACCAGTTCCAGGGCGGAACACTGAAGCTTTCTTT. Its translation: CASSPVPGRNTEAFF. Filled out from reference TRBV18 and TRBJ1-1, the complete variable domain reads NAGVMQNPRHLVRRRGQEARLRCSPMKGHSHVYWYRQLPEEGLKFMVYLQKENIIDESGMPKERFSAEFPKEGPSILRIQQVVRGDSAAYFCASSPVPGRNTEAFFGQGTRLTVV.

The chain is built from TRBV2 and TRBJ2-2; no clear D gene. The germline V and J ends were trimmed by 6 bases and 4 bases, with 9 bases remaining between them. Germline V CDR1 and CDR2: SNHLY, FYNNEI. The CDR3 sequence is 13 residues long. CDR3 region: CASRPGLTGELFF. In nucleotides, the CDR3 is TGTGCCAGCAGGCCGGGTCTCACCGGGGAGCTGTTTTTT.

J is TRBJ2-1 and V is TRBV2; the D call may be TRBD1 or TRBD2 (5 bases each). The germline CDR1 and CDR2 sequences are SNHLY and FYNNEI. V gave up 8 bases and J gave up 10 bases, with 15 bases separating them. The CDR3 has 12 residues. The CDR3 sequence: CASRGEKWEQFF. The CDR3 DNA reads TGTGCCAGCCGAGGGGAGAAGTGGGAGCAGTTCTTC.

The chain joins TRBV4-1 to TRBJ1-5, with a possible D match to TRBD1 (5 bases). This CDR3 is built from 14 residues. V was cut by 0 bases and J by 9 bases, with 12 bases left in between. Germline CDR1 reads MGHRA; CDR2 reads YSYEKL. CDR3 sequence reads: CASSQDPGLSPQHF. The CDR3 nucleotides read TGCGCCAGCAGCCAAGATCCGGGGCTGTCGCCCCAGCATTTT.

This clone was seen once. The chain links TRBV7-9 to TRBJ1-2, with D tentatively TRBD1 (5 bases). Between the trimmed V and J ends, which lost 7 bases and 4 bases, there was a span of 7 bases. Germline V gives CDR1 SEHNR, CDR2 FQNEAQ (reference sequence). The CDR3 runs 11 residues. This CDR3 is CASTGTYGYTF. The CDR3 coding sequence is TGTGCCAGCACAGGGACCTATGGCTACACCTTC.

This chain connects TRBV24-1 to TRBJ2-3; 11 bases are shared with TRBD1. V lost 9 bases, J lost 4 bases, and 2 bases stayed unmatched. Germline V gene sequence: CDR1 KGHDR, CDR2 SFDVKD. The CDR3 length is 13 residues. The CDR3 coding sequence is TGTGCCACCGGACAGGGGGCGGCAGATACGCAGTATTTT. Its protein product is CATGQGAADTQYF.

This clone was picked up a small number of times. This chain links TRBV9 with TRBJ1-2; 8 bases are shared with TRBD1. This CDR3 is built from 14 residues. V lost 3 bases, J lost 10 bases, and 11 bases stayed unmatched. Germline V gene lookup returns CDR1 SGDLS and CDR2 YYNGEE. CDR3 coding DNA: TGTGCCAGCAGCGGTAGGACAGGGCTCAGGCACTACACCTTC. This gives the protein CASSGRTGLRHYTF.

The chain carries TRBV2 and TRBJ1-1; no firm D call. There are 13 residues in the CDR3. Germline V gene data show CDR1 as SNHLY and CDR2 as FYNNEI. The V end lost 6 bases, the J end lost 0 bases, and 8 bases lay between the germline ends. The CDR3 reads CASRLFVNTEAFF. Written as DNA, the CDR3 is TGTGCCAGCAGACTGTTTGTGAACACTGAAGCTTTCTTT.

CDR3 amino acids: CSARGNTEAFF. Here the CDR3 DNA reads TGCAGTGCTAGAGGGAACACTGAAGCTTTCTTT. This chain links TRBV20-1 with TRBJ1-1; D ambiguous. V gave up 1 base and J gave up 1 base, with 1 base separating them. This CDR3 has 11 amino acids. Germline CDR1 and CDR2: DFQATT and SNEGSKA (reference sequence).

CDR3 DNA sequence: TGTGCCACCAGCAGAGATAGGGGTGGCAGGCAGCCCCAGCATTTT. It is translated as CATSRDRGGRQPQHF. The chain is built from TRBV15 and TRBJ1-5; a possible D gene is TRBD1 (5 bases). V shed 0 bases and J shed 7 bases, with 13 bases lying between them. Per the germline V gene, CDR1 is LNHNV and CDR2 is YYDKDF (reference sequence). CDR3 length: 15 amino acids. Full variable domain (rest looked up from reference TRBV15 and TRBJ1-5): DAMVIQNPRYQVTQFGKPVTLSCSQTLNHNVMYWYQQKSSQAPKLLFHYYDKDFNNEADTPDNFQSRRPNTSFCFLDIRSPGLGDTAMYLCATSRDRGGRQPQHFGDGTRLSIL.

The V gene is TRBV29-1, the J gene TRBJ1-2, with D maybe TRBD1 (6 bases). In germline, CDR1 is SQVTM, CDR2 ANQGSEA. The CDR3 has 13 amino acids. Trimming pared 1 base from V and 5 bases from J, leaving 11 bases between. DNA of the CDR3: TGCAGCGTTGAAGGGACAGATGAATATGGCTACACCTTC. Translated: CSVEGTDEYGYTF. The whole variable domain, filled in from reference TRBV29-1 and TRBJ1-2, reads SAVISQKPSRDICQRGTSLTIQCQVDSQVTMMFWYRQQPGQSLTLIATANQGSEATYESGFVIDKFPISRPNLTFSTLTVSNMSPEDSSIYLCSVEGTDEYGYTFGSGTRLTVV.

The V and J genes are TRBV2 and TRBJ2-2, with a weak D call TRBD2 (6 bases). Germline assignment: CDR1 SNHLY and CDR2 FYNNEI. The V gene lost 4 bases and the J gene lost 2 bases, with 11 bases spanning the gap. The CDR3 length is 15 residues. CDR3 loop: CASSARAGNTGELFF. CDR3 nucleotides: TGTGCCAGCAGTGCTCGAGCGGGTAACACCGGGGAGCTGTTTTTT.

The chain joins TRBV2 to TRBJ2-1; the match to TRBD2 covers 7 bases. The CDR3 consists of 14 residues. V lost 6 bases and J lost 9; bases outside the gene matches: 11. Germline values: CDR1 SNHLY, CDR2 FYNNEI. In DNA, the CDR3 is TGTGCCAGCAGAAAAGCTCTAGCGGTGGGTGAGCAGTTCTTC. Translation gives CASRKALAVGEQFF. Complete variable domain (other parts from reference TRBV2 and TRBJ2-1): EPEVTQTPSHQVTQMGQEVILRCVPISNHLYFYWYRQILGQKVEFLVSFYNNEISEKSEIFDDQFSVERPDGSNFTLKIRSTKLEDSAMYFCASRKALAVGEQFFGPGTRLTVL.

The chain couples TRBV18 to TRBJ1-4; D is undetermined. The ends were cut back, 2 bases at V and 4 bases at J, with 2 bases in the middle. The CDR3 contains 12 residues. CDR1 and CDR2 from the germline V gene are KGHSH and LQKENI. CDR3 region: CASSPINEKLFF. Here the CDR3 DNA reads TGTGCCAGCTCACCAATTAATGAAAAACTGTTTTTT.

CDR3 protein: CASSYSRHDTQYF. The CDR3 DNA reads TGTGCCAGCAGTTATTCGCGTCACGATACGCAGTATTTT. V usage is TRBV27 and J usage is TRBJ2-3; D gene unclear. V lost 4 bases to trimming and J lost 6 bases, with 11 bases between them. The CDR3 consists of 13 residues. Germline V gene sequence: CDR1 MNHEY, CDR2 SMNVEV (reference sequence).

The genes are TRBV7-2 and TRBJ2-5; 15 positions match TRBD2. With 5 bases clipped from V and 2 bases from J, the junction kept 3 bases outside the gene matches. Germline CDR1 and CDR2: SGHTA and FQGNSA. The CDR3 extends over 16 amino acids. CDR3 in amino acids: CASSLGLAGGQETQYF. For the CDR3, the DNA is TGTGCCAGCAGCCTCGGACTAGCGGGAGGGCAAGAGACCCAGTACTTC.

The V and J genes are TRBV7-8 and TRBJ1-3; no definite D call. CDR3 length: 13 residues. V was pared by 1 base and J by 1 base, with 2 bases between. Germline loops: CDR1 SGHVS, CDR2 FQNEAQ. The CDR3 sequence is CASSLGSGNTIYF. CDR3 sequence (DNA): TGTGCCAGCAGCTTAGGGTCTGGAAACACCATATATTTT.

The V and J genes are TRBV27 and TRBJ2-7; D is perhaps TRBD1 or TRBD2 (5 bases each). The CDR3 has 14 amino acids. V lost 3 bases, J lost 4 bases, and 13 bases lay in between. CDR1 and CDR2 from the germline V gene are MNHEY and SMNVEV (reference sequence). The CDR3 DNA follows: TGTGCCAGCAGTTTTAGAAAGGGACCTTACGAGCAGTACTTC. Encoded protein: CASSFRKGPYEQYF.

This clone was picked up one time. The genes are TRBV25-1 and TRBJ2-7; D is undetermined. The CDR3 loop spans 11 amino acids. The V end lost 3 bases, the J end lost 4 bases, and 4 bases lay between the germline ends. CDR1 and CDR2 from the germline V gene are MGHDK and SYGVNS. CDR3 region: CASSEHYEQYF. As DNA, the CDR3 is TGTGCCAGCAGTGAGCATTACGAGCAGTACTTC.